The 17 T cell receptor beta chains below all came from one sample that was sequenced in a study of OX40 agonist ivuxolimab in advanced cancers. TCRdb's copy holds only in-frame clones and misses some; the assay was immunoSEQ multiplex PCR. The sample holds fewer than 45,000 clones, 80% to 90% seen once. Material: CD4+ or CD8+ T cells sorted from blood, obtained in a trial of the OX40 agonist ivuxolimab. These receptors were taken from an adult with an advanced solid tumor such as melanoma, head and neck, liver or kidney cancer.

This clone was recorded once. The chain carries TRBV6-4 and TRBJ2-7; tentatively, D is TRBD1 (5 bases). Germline V gene lookup returns CDR1 MRHNA and CDR2 SNTAGT. Trimming pared 4 bases from V and 2 bases from J, leaving 15 bases between. CDR3 length equals 15 residues. The CDR3 DNA reads TGTGCCAGCAGTGTTGCCTGGACAAGTACCTACGAGCAGTACTTC. This encodes CASSVAWTSTYEQYF.

V is TRBV5-1 and J is TRBJ2-5; D might be TRBD1 (6 bases). Germline V gives CDR1 SGHRS, CDR2 YFSETQ. Between the trimmed V and J ends, which lost 7 bases and 5 bases, there was a span of 18 bases. This CDR3 is built from 14 residues. The CDR3 loop reads CASAATGRKETQYF. The CDR3, as DNA: TGCGCCAGCGCCGCGACAGGCAGAAAGGAGACCCAGTACTTC.

This rearrangement joins TRBV18 to TRBJ2-1, with 8 bases matching TRBD2. The V gene's germline CDR1 is KGHSH and CDR2 LQKENI. J gave up 0 bases and V 7 bases, and 5 bases lay outside the gene matches. CDR3 size: 15 residues. CDR3 DNA: TGTGCCAGCTTGGGCGGGGGGAACTCCTACAATGAGCAGTTCTTC. Amino acid sequence: CASLGGGNSYNEQFF. Combining the CDR3 with reference TRBV18 and TRBJ2-1 gives the whole variable domain NAGVMQNPRHLVRRRGQEARLRCSPMKGHSHVYWYRQLPEEGLKFMVYLQKENIIDESGMPKERFSAEFPKEGPSILRIQQVVRGDSAAYFCASLGGGNSYNEQFFGPGTRLTVL.

The chain employs TRBV19 and TRBJ2-2; no reliable D call. Trimming removed 6 bases at V and 4 bases at J, with 3 bases between. From germline, CDR1 is LNHDA and CDR2 SQIVND (reference sequence). The CDR3 loop spans 11 amino acids. The CDR3 region has the DNA TGTGCCAGTAGAGGCACCGGGGAGCTGTTTTTT. Its translation is CASRGTGELFF.

This chain joins TRBV6-6 and TRBJ1-3, with D unclear. Germline CDR1 MNHNY, CDR2 SVGAGI (reference sequence). This CDR3 has 11 residues. Trimming left V 7 bases short and J 5 bases short, with 6 bases between. The CDR3 bases are TGTGCCAGCACCGATAGAAACACCATATATTTT. The encoded protein is CASTDRNTIYF.

The V call is TRBV5-4, the J call TRBJ2-3; either TRBD1 or TRBD2 may supply D (5 bases each). This CDR3 is built from 14 residues. Germline V gene lookup returns CDR1 SGHNT and CDR2 YYREEE (reference sequence). V was trimmed by 4 bases and J by 2 bases, leaving 11 bases between them. In nucleotides, the CDR3 is TGTGCCAGCAGCGGGGGTCCCCTCACAGATACGCAGTATTTT. It translates to CASSGGPLTDTQYF.

The chain recombines TRBV19 with TRBJ2-3; 9 nucleotides line up with TRBD2. The V segment lost 7 bases and the J segment 7 bases; nucleotides outside the gene matches: 9. Germline-derived CDR1 and CDR2 are LNHDA and SQIVND (reference sequence). There are 14 residues in the CDR3. The CDR3 DNA reads TGTGCCAGTACCGATAGCGGGGGCCCTAATACGCAGTATTTT. Residues: CASTDSGGPNTQYF. The full variable domain, its missing parts supplied by reference TRBV19 and TRBJ2-3, is DGGITQSPKYLFRKEGQNVTLSCEQNLNHDAMYWYRQDPGQGLRLIYYSQIVNDFQKGDIAEGYSVSREKKESFPLTVTSAQKNPTAFYLCASTDSGGPNTQYFGPGTRLTVL.

The chain joins TRBV10-2 to TRBJ1-3, with D possibly being TRBD1 (5 bases). In germline, CDR1 is WSHSY, CDR2 SAAADI. This CDR3 spans 17 amino acids. The V end lost 4 bases, the J end lost 0 bases, and 16 bases lay between the germline ends. As DNA, the CDR3 is TGCGCCAGCAGTGGGAGAGGGGCAGGCAACTCTGGAAACACCATATATTTT. It encodes CASSGRGAGNSGNTIYF.

The chain joins TRBV7-3 to TRBJ1-1, with a weak D call TRBD1 (6 bases). V shed 3 bases and J shed 5 bases, with 10 bases lying between them. The CDR3 is 13 amino acids. Germline CDR1 is SGHTA and CDR2 is FQGTGA. CDR3 sequence reads: CASSFYRETEAFF. CDR3 bases: TGTGCCAGCAGCTTCTACAGGGAAACTGAAGCTTTCTTT.

V and J are TRBV6-1 and TRBJ2-3, with D possibly being TRBD1 or TRBD2 (6 bases each). Germline-derived CDR1 and CDR2 are MNHNS and SASEGT. The CDR3 has 15 residues. Trimming took 6 bases from V and 3 from J, leaving 16 bases between them. CDR3 residues: CASSPGAVRTDTQYF. CDR3 in DNA: TGTGCCAGCAGCCCGGGGGCGGTACGGACAGATACGCAGTATTTT.

The J gene is TRBJ2-3, the V gene TRBV4-2; perhaps TRBD1 as D (5 bases). The CDR3 has 14 residues. The V end lost 4 bases, the J end lost 5 bases, and 13 bases lay between the germline ends. The germline V gene encodes CDR1 LGHNA and CDR2 YNFKEQ. The CDR3 DNA reads TGTGCCAGCAGCCTCCGACAGTCGGAAGATACGCAGTATTTT. Translated, it gives CASSLRQSEDTQYF.

The genes are TRBV11-1 and TRBJ2-5, with D tentatively TRBD2 (6 bases). The CDR3 runs to 17 residues. Germline-derived CDR1 and CDR2 are SGHAT and FQDESV (reference sequence). Trimming took off 1 base at V and 3 bases at J, with 18 bases between the two ends. As DNA, the CDR3 is TGTGCCAGCAGCTTAGTTCGTATAGCGGCGGAAAAAGAGACCCAGTACTTC. It translates to CASSLVRIAAEKETQYF.

This chain links TRBV5-1 with TRBJ2-3; 8 nucleotides line up with TRBD2. The CDR3 consists of 14 residues. Per the germline V gene, CDR1 is SGHRS and CDR2 is YFSETQ. J gave up 3 bases and V 1 base, and 1 base lay outside the gene matches. CDR3 bases: TGCGCCAGCAGCTTGACTAGCGGAACAGATACGCAGTATTTT. This codes for CASSLTSGTDTQYF. The full variable domain, completed using reference TRBV5-1 and TRBJ2-3, is KAGVTQTPRYLIKTRGQQVTLSCSPISGHRSVSWYQQTPGQGLQFLFEYFSETQRNKGNFPGRFSGRQFSNSRSEMNVSTLELGDSALYLCASSLTSGTDTQYFGPGTRLTVL.

The chain has TRBV9 and TRBJ1-1; 7 nucleotides match TRBD1. The germline CDR1 and CDR2 sequences are SGDLS and YYNGEE. V was pared by 0 bases and J by 1 base, with 9 bases of the junction left unmatched. The CDR3 loop spans 17 amino acids. The CDR3 nucleotides read TGTGCCAGCAGCGTAGTGAGTCCGGGACAGAAGAACACTGAAGCTTTCTTT. It is translated as CASSVVSPGQKNTEAFF.

The J gene is TRBJ1-2, the V gene TRBV2; weak D call: TRBD1 (5 bases). V shed 8 bases and J shed 6 bases, with 10 bases lying between them. This CDR3 contains 11 residues. Germline values: CDR1 SNHLY, CDR2 FYNNEI. In DNA form, the CDR3 reads TGTGCCAGCTATGACAGAGATGGCTACACCTTC. Amino acid sequence: CASYDRDGYTF.

The rearrangement uses TRBV19 and TRBJ2-7; 7 bases match TRBD2. With 4 bases clipped from V and 7 bases from J, the junction kept 13 bases outside the gene matches. The germline V gene encodes CDR1 LNHDA and CDR2 SQIVND (reference sequence). The CDR3 is 15 amino acids. CDR3 sequence: CASSTTGRVSGEQYF. CDR3 sequence (DNA): TGTGCCAGTAGTACTACGGGGAGGGTTTCGGGAGAGCAGTACTTC.

The gene calls are TRBV9 and TRBJ2-1; 8 nucleotides align to TRBD2. CDR3 size: 17 residues. V shed 4 bases and J 0 bases; nucleotides not matched to a gene: 9. Germline V gives CDR1 SGDLS, CDR2 YYNGEE. The CDR3 DNA reads as TGTGCCAGCAGCCCCCGGGAGGGTTGGGACTCCTACAATGAGCAGTTCTTC. It translates to CASSPREGWDSYNEQFF.